The clone carrying this T cell receptor beta chain was counted a single time. High-throughput TCR beta sequencing covered peripheral CD8+ and CD4+ T cells. Each multiple sclerosis control was a treatment-naive patient with relapsing-remitting disease that was either stable or active. Reverse transcription of roughly 0.45 to 1 ug RNA used random hexamers. Amplification of TCR beta CDR3 spanned 54 Vbeta and 13 Jbeta via immunoSEQ multiplex PCR. TCRdb re-called the immunoSEQ multiplex PCR reads through MiXCR, storing one row per CDR3 protein. The sample shows about 250,000 distinct CDR3 sequences, approximately 92% of them seen only once. These data come from a study of CD8 T cells in Susac syndrome. Deletions cut 1 base from V and 10 bases from J, with 11 bases between. The V gene's germline CDR1 is LNHNV and CDR2 YYDKDF (reference sequence). The CDR3 loop spans 14 amino acids.

This TCR derives from a human donor with multiple sclerosis. This rearrangement joins TRBV15 to TRBJ1-6; D may be TRBD1 (5 bases). Sequenced input: CD4+ T cells from PBMCs. The DNA of the CDR3 is TGTGCCACCAGCAGAGGGGGCAGCCTATCACCCCTCCACTTT. Amino acids: CATSRGGSLSPLHF.